These 17 T cell receptor beta chains originate from one sample sequenced in a study of immune cell composition in non-small cell lung cancer. Clones were sequenced by immunoSEQ multiplex PCR, and TCRdb holds only the in-frame ones, with some missing. The table shows roughly 6,600 clones, with 60% to 75% occurring only once. The sample comprised lung tumor tissue. These receptors were obtained from a human donor with non-small cell lung cancer.

A few counts support this clone. The chain recombines TRBV19 with TRBJ1-2; D might be TRBD1 (5 bases). Germline CDR1 reads LNHDA; CDR2 reads SQIVND (reference sequence). The V and J ends lost 1 base and 2 bases respectively, with 8 bases between them. The CDR3 spans 14 residues. The CDR3 loop is CASSIAGWNYGYTF. Here the CDR3 DNA reads TGTGCCAGTAGTATAGCAGGGTGGAACTATGGCTACACCTTC.

This chain joins TRBV6-5 and TRBJ1-4; D remains ambiguous. In germline, CDR1 is MNHEY, CDR2 SVGAGI. The CDR3 totals 16 residues. V was trimmed by 2 bases and J by 0 bases, leaving 10 bases between them. The CDR3: CASSYRGSSTNEKLFF. CDR3 nucleotides: TGTGCCAGCAGTTACCGGGGATCTTCAACTAATGAAAAACTGTTTTTT.

The chain links TRBV4-1 to TRBJ2-7, with 8 bases matching TRBD1. J gave up 2 bases and V 4 bases, and 7 bases lay outside the gene matches. This CDR3 region has 15 residues. The germline V gene encodes CDR1 MGHRA and CDR2 YSYEKL. This CDR3 is CASSRSLTGAYEQYF. DNA for the CDR3: TGCGCCAGCAGCCGGTCCCTGACAGGGGCCTACGAGCAGTACTTC.

The gene calls are TRBV7-6 and TRBJ2-1; 12 nucleotides align to TRBD2. The germline CDR1 and CDR2 sequences are SGHVS and FNYEAQ. The junction had 11 bases not matched to a gene; V was cut back by 5 bases and J by 6 bases. The CDR3 consists of 17 residues. The CDR3 reads CASSLSSGGALGNEQFF. The CDR3 bases are TGTGCCAGCAGCCTGTCTAGCGGGGGGGCCTTGGGCAATGAGCAGTTCTTC.

This chain links TRBV7-9 with TRBJ1-2, with 8 bases identical to TRBD1. CDR1 and CDR2 from the germline V gene are SEHNR and FQNEAQ (reference sequence). Trimming at V came to 8 bases and at J to 4 bases, leaving 15 bases not matched to a gene. The length of the CDR3 is 16 residues. DNA for the CDR3: TGTGCCAGCGCCCAGCCCCGGACAGGGTGGGGCTATGGCTACACCTTC. This sequence encodes CASAQPRTGWGYGYTF.

CDR3 in amino acids: CASSKAGSGYTF. The DNA of the CDR3 is TGTGCCAGCAGCAAAGCAGGGAGCGGCTACACCTTC. The chain links TRBV21-1 to TRBJ1-2. TRBV21-1 is reported as a pseudogene. This CDR3 comprises 12 residues.

The chain recombines TRBV28 with TRBJ1-6, with a possible D match to TRBD1 (6 bases). The V end lost 7 bases, the J end lost 7 bases, and 14 bases lay between the germline ends. The CDR3 contains 14 residues. The germline V gene has CDR1 MDHEN and CDR2 SYDVKM. The CDR3 sequence is CASTLRGGNSPLHF. The CDR3, as DNA: TGTGCCAGCACCCTTAGGGGGGGCAATTCACCCCTCCACTTT.

This clone was seen a few times. This chain uses TRBV11-2 with TRBJ1-1, with 8 bases fitting TRBD1. V was clipped by 5 bases and J by 4 bases; unmatched bases: 6. The CDR3 is 14 residues long. CDR1 SGHAT and CDR2 FQNNGV come from the germline V gene. The CDR3 DNA is TGTGCCAGCAGCACCAGGGGGCGAGTCACTGAAGCTTTCTTT. Translation: CASSTRGRVTEAFF.

The V and J genes are TRBV28 and TRBJ2-7; the match to TRBD2 covers 8 bases. This CDR3 is built from 21 residues. Trimming cost V 4 bases and J 0 bases; bases outside gene matches: 23. Germline V lookup: CDR1 MDHEN, CDR2 SYDVKM. This CDR3 is CASSWGPGGVWTATSSYEQYF. Here the CDR3 DNA reads TGTGCCAGCAGTTGGGGTCCGGGGGGGGTTTGGACAGCGACAAGCTCCTACGAGCAGTACTTC.

Only a few counts were recorded for this clone. The same CDR3 also results from other DNA sequences found in this sample. The rearrangement joins TRBV2 to TRBJ1-3; 8 bases are shared with TRBD1. CDR1 and CDR2 (germline): SNHLY, FYNNEI. The CDR3 is made up of 14 amino acids. V trimming: 4 bases; J trimming: 4 bases; junction bases outside the gene matches: 3. CDR3 nucleotides: TGTGCCAGCAGTGGGCAGGGGGCAGGAAACACCATATATTTT. Protein sequence: CASSGQGAGNTIYF.

The chain couples TRBV27 to TRBJ2-3, with 10 bases matching TRBD2. This CDR3 region has 12 residues. J was trimmed by 12 bases and V by 2 bases; bases with no gene match: 2. Germline lookup yields CDR1 MNHEY and CDR2 SMNVEV (reference sequence). The CDR3 spells CASSLLAGEQYF. CDR3 coding DNA: TGTGCCAGCAGTTTACTAGCGGGAGAACAGTATTTT.

This clone was seen a few times. The genes are TRBV10-3 and TRBJ2-1, with TRBD2 matching over 11 bases. The CDR3 has 16 residues. CDR1 and CDR2 (germline): ENHRY, SYGVKD. Trimming at V came to 6 bases and at J to 1 base, leaving 5 bases not matched to a gene. The CDR3 sequence is CAIRHTSGRSYNEQFF. The CDR3 nucleotides are TGTGCCATCAGGCACACTAGCGGGAGATCCTACAATGAGCAGTTCTTC.

A single count supports this clone. The rearrangement joins TRBV30 to TRBJ1-6; 10 bases line up with TRBD1. The junction had 3 bases not matched to a gene; V was cut back by 0 bases and J by 7 bases. Germline CDR1 GTSNPN, CDR2 SVGIG (reference sequence). The CDR3 is made up of 15 amino acids. Here the CDR3 DNA reads TGTGCCTGGAGTGTGGGACAGGGGCGCAATTCACCCCTCCACTTT. It encodes CAWSVGQGRNSPLHF.

This clone is medium-sized (0.01 to 0.1%). The V and J genes are TRBV2 and TRBJ1-1; no clear D gene. V lost 7 bases, J lost 1 base, and 4 bases lay in between. The CDR3 totals 11 residues. Germline lookup yields CDR1 SNHLY and CDR2 FYNNEI. The CDR3 region is CASKPNTEAFF. CDR3 sequence (DNA): TGTGCCAGCAAGCCGAACACTGAAGCTTTCTTT.

This clone is categorized as large. V gene TRBV15 combines with J gene TRBJ1-2, with D unclear. Germline CDR1 and CDR2: LNHNV and YYDKDF (reference sequence). The CDR3 covers 11 residues. V was trimmed by 5 bases and J by 8 bases, leaving 9 bases between them. The chain's CDR3 is CATSAGLGYTF. The DNA of the CDR3 is TGTGCCACCAGCGCAGGTTTGGGCTACACCTTC.

This clone was found a few times. The CDR3 bases are TGTGCCAGCAGCAAAAGACAGGGTACCGACAACTATGGCTACACCTTC. Protein: CASSKRQGTDNYGYTF. This chain joins TRBV9 and TRBJ1-2; 7 bases agree with TRBD1. Germline V gene lookup returns CDR1 SGDLS and CDR2 YYNGEE. This CDR3 has 16 amino acids. J lost 2 bases, V lost 4 bases, and 11 bases had no gene match. Together with reference TRBV9 and TRBJ1-2, the CDR3 gives the full variable domain: DSGVTQTPKHLITATGQRVTLRCSPRSGDLSVYWYQQSLDQGLQFLIQYYNGEERAKGNILERFSAQQFPDLHSELNLSSLELGDSALYFCASSKRQGTDNYGYTFGSGTRLTVV.

The rearrangement joins TRBV5-1 to TRBJ2-7; 9 bases map to TRBD1. CDR1 and CDR2 from the germline V gene are SGHRS and YFSETQ. The CDR3 is made up of 14 amino acids. With 3 bases clipped from V and 2 bases from J, the junction kept 3 bases outside the gene matches. The DNA of the CDR3 is TGCGCCAGCAGCTGGGGACAGGGACCCTACGAGCAGTACTTC. Translating it yields CASSWGQGPYEQYF.